This T cell receptor beta chain was captured in a study of T cell clones after liver transplantation. Across the whole study: Liver transplant recipients had immunosuppression withdrawal attempted within 2 years. TCRbeta sequencing after a pre-transplant mixed lymphocyte reaction identified graft-donor-reactive clones, later tracked in post-transplant blood. General study findings and limits: Small, mixed patient groups and varying post-transplant times limit these conclusions. A significant post-transplant drop in circulating graft-donor-reactive CD4 TCRbeta sequences occurred in most of the 8 subjects.

The assay was immunoSEQ multiplex PCR, and TCRdb's table has in-frame clones only and misses some. This sample has more than 7,000 clones, with nearly 80% found just once. Comments on this clone: The target antigen is unknown.

The source is a human donor who received a liver transplant. The material was CD8+ T cells from blood, obtained before liver transplant.

In DNA form, the CDR3 reads TGTGCCAGCAGCTTAGTCCAGGGTGGCGATGAGCAGTTCTTC. Protein: CASSLVQGGDEQFF. The chain employs TRBV7-9 and TRBJ2-1; tentatively, D is TRBD1 (5 bases). With 1 base removed from V and 8 bases from J, the gap between germline ends came to 12 bases. CDR3 length equals 14 residues. CDR1 and CDR2 (germline): SEHNR, FQNEAQ (reference sequence). The variable domain in full, with the rest retrieved from reference TRBV7-9 and TRBJ2-1, is DTGVSQNPRHKITKRGQNVTFRCDPISEHNRLYWYRQTLGQGPEFLTYFQNEAQLEKSRLLSDRFSAERPKGSFSTLEIQRTEQGDSAMYLCASSLVQGGDEQFFGPGTRLTVL.